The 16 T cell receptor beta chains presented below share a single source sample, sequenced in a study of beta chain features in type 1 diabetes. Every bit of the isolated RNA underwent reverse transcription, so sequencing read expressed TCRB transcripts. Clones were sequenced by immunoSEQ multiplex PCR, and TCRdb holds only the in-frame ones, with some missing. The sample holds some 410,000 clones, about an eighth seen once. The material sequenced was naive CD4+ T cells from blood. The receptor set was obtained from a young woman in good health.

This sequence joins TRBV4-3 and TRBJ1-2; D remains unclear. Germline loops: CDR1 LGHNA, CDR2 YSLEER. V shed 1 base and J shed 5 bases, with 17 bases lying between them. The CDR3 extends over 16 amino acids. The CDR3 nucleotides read TGCGCCAGCAGCCAAGGGCGAACCACCGCACTATATGGCTACACCTTC. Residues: CASSQGRTTALYGYTF.

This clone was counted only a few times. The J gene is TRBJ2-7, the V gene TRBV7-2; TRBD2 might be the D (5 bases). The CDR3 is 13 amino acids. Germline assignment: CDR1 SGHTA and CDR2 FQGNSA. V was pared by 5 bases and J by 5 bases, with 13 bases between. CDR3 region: CASSPTGLHEQYF. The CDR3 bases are TGTGCCAGCAGCCCCACGGGGTTACACGAGCAGTACTTC.

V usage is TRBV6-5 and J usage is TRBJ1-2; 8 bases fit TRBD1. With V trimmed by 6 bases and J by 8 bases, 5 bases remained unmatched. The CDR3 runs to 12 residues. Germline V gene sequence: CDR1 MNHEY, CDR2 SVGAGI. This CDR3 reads CASSRQGRGYTF. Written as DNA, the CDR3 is TGTGCCAGCAGCCGACAGGGGCGCGGCTACACCTTC.

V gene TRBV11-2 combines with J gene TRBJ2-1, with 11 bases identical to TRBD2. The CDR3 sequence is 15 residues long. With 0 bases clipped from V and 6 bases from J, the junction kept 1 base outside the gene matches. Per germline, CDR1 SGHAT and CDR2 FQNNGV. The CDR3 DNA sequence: TGTGCCAGCAGCTTAGAGGGACTAGCGGCCAATGAGCAGTTCTTC. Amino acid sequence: CASSLEGLAANEQFF.

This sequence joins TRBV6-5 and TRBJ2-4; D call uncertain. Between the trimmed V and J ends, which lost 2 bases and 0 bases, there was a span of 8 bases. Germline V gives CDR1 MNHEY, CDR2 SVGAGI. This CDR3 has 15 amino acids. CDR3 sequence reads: CASSYGSLAKNIQYF. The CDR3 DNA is TGTGCCAGCAGTTACGGGTCCCTAGCCAAAAACATTCAGTACTTC.

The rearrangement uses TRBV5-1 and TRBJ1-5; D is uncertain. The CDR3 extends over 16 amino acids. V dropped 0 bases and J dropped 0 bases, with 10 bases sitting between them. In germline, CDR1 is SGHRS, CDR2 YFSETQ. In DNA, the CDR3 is TGCGCCAGCAGCTTGGAGGGCGACAATAGCAATCAGCCCCAGCATTTT. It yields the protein CASSLEGDNSNQPQHF.

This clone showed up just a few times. The CDR3 region has the DNA TGTGCCAGCACCATTGGGGGAGGCGGCAATCAGCCCCAGCATTTT. This gives the protein CASTIGGGGNQPQHF. This chain connects TRBV28 to TRBJ1-5, with D perhaps TRBD1 (5 bases). Germline CDR1 reads MDHEN; CDR2 reads SYDVKM. The length of the CDR3 is 15 residues. Trimming removed 7 bases at V and 2 bases at J, with 15 bases between.

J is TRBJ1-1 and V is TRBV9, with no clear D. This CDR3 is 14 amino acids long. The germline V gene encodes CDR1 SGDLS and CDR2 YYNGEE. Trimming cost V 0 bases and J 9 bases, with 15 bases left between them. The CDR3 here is CASSVESEGYKAFF. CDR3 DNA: TGTGCCAGCAGCGTAGAATCCGAGGGATACAAAGCTTTCTTT.

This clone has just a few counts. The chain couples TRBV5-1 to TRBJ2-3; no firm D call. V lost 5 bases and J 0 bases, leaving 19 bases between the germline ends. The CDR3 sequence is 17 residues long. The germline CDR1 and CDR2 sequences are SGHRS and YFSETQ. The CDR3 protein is CASRPSMRALSTDTQYF. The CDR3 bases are TGCGCCAGCAGACCCTCCATGAGAGCGCTCAGCACAGATACGCAGTATTTT.

The CDR3 nucleotides are TGTGCCAGCAGTGAATTAGACAGGGCCTATGGCTACACCTTC. This gives the protein CASSELDRAYGYTF. This chain uses TRBV25-1 with TRBJ1-2, with 7 bases fitting TRBD1. V lost 1 base to trimming and J lost 4 bases; unmatched junction nucleotides: 3. Germline CDR1 and CDR2: MGHDK and SYGVNS. The CDR3 totals 14 residues.

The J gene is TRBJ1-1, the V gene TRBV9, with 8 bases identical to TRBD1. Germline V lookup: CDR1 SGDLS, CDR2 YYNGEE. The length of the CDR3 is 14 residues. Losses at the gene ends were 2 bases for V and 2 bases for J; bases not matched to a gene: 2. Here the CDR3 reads CASSVTGGNTEAFF. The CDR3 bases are TGTGCCAGCAGCGTCACAGGGGGAAACACTGAAGCTTTCTTT.

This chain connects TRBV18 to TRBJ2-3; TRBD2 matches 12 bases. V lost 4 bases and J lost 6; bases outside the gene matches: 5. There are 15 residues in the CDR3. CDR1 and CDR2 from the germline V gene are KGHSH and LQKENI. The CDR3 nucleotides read TGTGCCAGCTCACAAGGACTAGCGGGAAGGGATACGCAGTATTTT. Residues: CASSQGLAGRDTQYF.

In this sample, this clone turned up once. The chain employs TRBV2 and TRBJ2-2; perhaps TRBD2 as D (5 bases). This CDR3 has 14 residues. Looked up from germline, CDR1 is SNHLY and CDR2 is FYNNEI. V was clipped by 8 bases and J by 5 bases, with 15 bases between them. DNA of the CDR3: TGTGCCAGCGGTCCGGACTCAGGAACCGGGGAGCTGTTTTTT. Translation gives CASGPDSGTGELFF.

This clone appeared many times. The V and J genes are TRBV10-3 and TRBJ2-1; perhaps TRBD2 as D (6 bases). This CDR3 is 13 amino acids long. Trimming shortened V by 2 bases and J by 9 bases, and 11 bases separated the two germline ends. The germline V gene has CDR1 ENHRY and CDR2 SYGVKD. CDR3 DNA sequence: TGTGCCATCAGTGAGCGGGAGAACCTTGAGCAGTTCTTC. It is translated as CAISERENLEQFF.

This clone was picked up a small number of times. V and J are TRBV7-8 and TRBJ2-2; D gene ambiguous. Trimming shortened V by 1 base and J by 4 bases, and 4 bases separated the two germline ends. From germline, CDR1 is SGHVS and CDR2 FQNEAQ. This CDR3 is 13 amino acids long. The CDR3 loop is CASSLEGTGELFF. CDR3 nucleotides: TGTGCCAGCAGCTTAGAGGGCACCGGGGAGCTGTTTTTT. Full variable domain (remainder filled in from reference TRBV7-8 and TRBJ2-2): GAGVSQSPRYKVAKRGQDVALRCDPISGHVSLFWYQQALGQGPEFLTYFQNEAQLDKSGLPSDRFFAERPEGSVSTLKIQRTQQEDSAVYLCASSLEGTGELFFGEGSRLTVL.

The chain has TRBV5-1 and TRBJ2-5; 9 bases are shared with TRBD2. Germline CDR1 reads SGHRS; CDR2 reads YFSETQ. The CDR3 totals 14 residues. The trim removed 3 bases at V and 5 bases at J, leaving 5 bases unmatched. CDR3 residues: CASSSVAGDETQYF. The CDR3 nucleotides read TGCGCCAGCAGCTCGGTAGCGGGGGATGAGACCCAGTACTTC.